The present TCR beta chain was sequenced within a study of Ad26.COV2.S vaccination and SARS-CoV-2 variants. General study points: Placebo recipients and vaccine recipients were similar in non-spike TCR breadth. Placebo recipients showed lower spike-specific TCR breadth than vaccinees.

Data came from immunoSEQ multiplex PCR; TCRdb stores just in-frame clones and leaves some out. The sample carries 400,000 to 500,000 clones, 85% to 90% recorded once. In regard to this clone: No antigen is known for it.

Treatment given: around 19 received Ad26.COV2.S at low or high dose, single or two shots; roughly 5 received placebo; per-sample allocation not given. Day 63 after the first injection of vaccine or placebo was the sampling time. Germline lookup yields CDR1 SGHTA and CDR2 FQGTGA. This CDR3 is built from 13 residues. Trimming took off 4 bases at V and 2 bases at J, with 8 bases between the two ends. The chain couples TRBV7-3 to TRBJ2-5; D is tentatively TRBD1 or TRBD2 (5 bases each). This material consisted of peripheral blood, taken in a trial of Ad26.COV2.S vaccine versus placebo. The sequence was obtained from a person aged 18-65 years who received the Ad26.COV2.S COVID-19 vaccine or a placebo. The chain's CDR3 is CASSYGAQETQYF. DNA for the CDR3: TGTGCCAGCAGCTACGGGGCTCAAGAGACCCAGTACTTC.